This T cell receptor (beta chain) stems from a study of shared clonotypes between healthy human individuals (TCRdb year 2020). For the wider study: Three men and a couple of women, aged 18 to 49 years, made up the cohort. Libraries were prepared and TCR repertoires were sequenced by different laboratories using diverse techniques, in order to increase sequencing depth and limit assay-specific biases. Between about 0.85 and 10 billion PBMCs per donor were obtained by leukapheresis. For each donor, three plates each were used for CD4 naive and CD4 memory, two plates were used for CD8 naive, and one plate was used for CD8 memory. To estimate repertoire size and how much clonotype sharing occurs between individuals, the study deeply sequenced the blood TCR repertoires of a handful of healthy adults. The research as a whole found: Sharing across a few donors was observed for around 5% of naive CD4, less than 4% of naive CD8, roughly 2.4% of memory CD4, and less than 0.45% of memory CD8 clonotypes. Sampling was restricted to blood, and TCR repertoires in tissue are likely to differ from TCR repertoires in blood. Incomplete sequencing was indicated by rarefaction of sorted-subset datasets, despite the large sequencing depth. Estimated clonotype richness was generally larger for naive than for memory subsets. Based on pairwise subsampling, the degree of clonotype sharing among donors was expected to be affected by sequencing depth. Because the study included only a small number of donors, the genetic and exposure-history diversity represented was limited. Compared with non-shared clonotypes, the clonotypes found in all four sorted-subset donors had higher generation probabilities.

Worth noting for this clone: Which antigen it targets is not known. One base away there is no much larger clone; base qualities are not given.

The germline V and J ends show losses of 3 bases and 2 bases respectively, and no gene match explains 8 bases of the junction. For CDR1 and CDR2, the germline V gene lists SGDLS and YYNGEE. The CDR3 spans 16 residues, from the cysteine through the phenylalanine. Just the 48-base CDR3 DNA is kept, in frame starting at base 1. The donors were healthy, HIV-negative adults with no recently reported acute infections or vaccinations. Every donor was a Caucasian adult residing in Nashville, Tennessee, USA. Magnetic negative selection was used to enrich CD4+ T cells, after which naive cells were positively selected on CD45RA and the negative fraction became the memory subset. After blood collection by leukapheresis, PBMCs were isolated using Ficoll-Histopaque density gradient centrifugation and then cryopreserved in the vapor phase of liquid nitrogen. Purity and quantity of every magnetically sorted T cell population were checked by analytical flow cytometry. Each sorted fraction had its genomic DNA isolated and then quantified by UV absorbance on a Nanodrop 2000c.

TCR CDR3 regions were amplified from genomic DNA by multiplex PCR using the deep immunoSEQ assay. Genomic DNA extracted from each cell subset was distributed evenly over all wells of several immunoSEQ 96-well plates, and each plate served as one replicate. For sorted subsets, around 200 ng genomic DNA, equal to 30,000 or so T cell genomes, was loaded into each replicate PCR. The purified libraries were quantified using a Qubit 3.0 fluorometer, sized with a Bioanalyzer 2100, and then quantified again using the KAPA Library Quantification kit. Each immunoSEQ 96-well plate was sequenced on its own single-read 150-cycle Illumina NextSeq 550 flow cell. Per the source publication's procedure: Because only junctional sequences without quality scores were contained in the immunoSEQ output, filtering matching that applied to full-length reads could not be performed. Sequences were annotated with PyIR, a Python wrapper for IgBLAST v1.9, using IMGT germline references to assign V/J genes and CDR3. Reads were filtered out if the reads had weak V/J assignments (E-value above 1e-6), no CDR3, stop codons, out-of-frame junctions, or ambiguous translated residues. V3J clonotypes were defined as sequences sharing the same inferred V gene, J gene, and CDR3 amino acid sequence. Percentage overlap between repertoires was calculated by dividing the number of shared unique clonotypes by the size of the smaller repertoire. Repertoire richness was assessed with RTK rarefaction, the Chao1 estimator, and Recon v2.1 estimates of unobserved clonotypes. For all TCRbeta clonotypes obtained by the gDNA method from several donors, generation probabilities were computed with OLGA. The immuneACCESS repertoire file appears here via TCRdb, limited to in-frame rearrangements. These files lack a portion of the clones; in checked studies, under half of the deficit traces to unresolved V genes, and the cause of the others is not known. For V, J and clone size, that table is used; D and trimming come from the DNA. This sample is represented by 980,000 or so clones; over 60% of them were singletons. The top ten hold approximately 1.5% of the sample.

Sequencing was done on a sample of memory CD4+ T cells sorted from blood. Per the publication, the cell subset or site label means: CD45RA-negative fraction. The clonotype comes from a man aged 18-30 years in good health. The chain was built from TRBV9 and TRBJ2-1; TRBD2 lines up with 7 middle nucleotides. The CDR3 reads CASSARAGFAYNEQFF. At the DNA level, the sequence is TGTGCCAGCAGCGCCCGAGCGGGGTTTGCCTACAATGAGCAGTTCTTC.